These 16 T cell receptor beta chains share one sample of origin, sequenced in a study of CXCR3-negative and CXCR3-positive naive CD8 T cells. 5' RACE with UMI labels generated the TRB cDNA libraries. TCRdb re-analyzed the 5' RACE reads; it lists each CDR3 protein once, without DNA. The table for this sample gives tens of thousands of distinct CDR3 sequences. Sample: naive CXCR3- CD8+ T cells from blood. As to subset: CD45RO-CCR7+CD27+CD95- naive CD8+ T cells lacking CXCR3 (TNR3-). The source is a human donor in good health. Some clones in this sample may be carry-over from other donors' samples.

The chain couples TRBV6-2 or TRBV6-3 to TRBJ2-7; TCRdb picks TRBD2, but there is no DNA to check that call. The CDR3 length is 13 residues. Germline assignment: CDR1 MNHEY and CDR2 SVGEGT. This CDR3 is CASSYRQGYEQYF.

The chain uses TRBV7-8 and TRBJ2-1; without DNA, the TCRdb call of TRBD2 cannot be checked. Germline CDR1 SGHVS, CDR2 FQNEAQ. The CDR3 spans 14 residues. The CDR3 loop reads CASSPTSGYNEQFF.

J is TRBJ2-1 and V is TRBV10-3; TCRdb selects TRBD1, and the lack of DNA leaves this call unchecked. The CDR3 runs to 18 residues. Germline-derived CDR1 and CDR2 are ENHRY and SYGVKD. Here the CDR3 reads CAITSGGFEAGRGNEQFF.

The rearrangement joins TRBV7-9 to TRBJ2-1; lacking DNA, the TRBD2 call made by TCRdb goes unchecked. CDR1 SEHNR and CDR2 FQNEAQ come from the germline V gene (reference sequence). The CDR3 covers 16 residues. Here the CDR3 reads CASSLPFTSGSPEQFF.

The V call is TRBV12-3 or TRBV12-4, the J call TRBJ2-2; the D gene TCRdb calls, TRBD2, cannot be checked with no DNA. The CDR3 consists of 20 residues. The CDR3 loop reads CASSPRGLAGVTAGTGELFF.

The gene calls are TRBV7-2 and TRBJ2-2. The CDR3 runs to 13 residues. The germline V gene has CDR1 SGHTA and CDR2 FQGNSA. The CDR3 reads CASSSDNTGELFF.

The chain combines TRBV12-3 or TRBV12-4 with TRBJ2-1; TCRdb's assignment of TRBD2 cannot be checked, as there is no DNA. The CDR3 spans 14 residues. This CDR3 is CANALSGGNNEQFF.

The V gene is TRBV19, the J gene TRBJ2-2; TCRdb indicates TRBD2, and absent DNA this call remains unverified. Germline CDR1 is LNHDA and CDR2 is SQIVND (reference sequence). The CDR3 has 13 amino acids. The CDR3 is CASNAGEAGELFF.

The CDR3 protein is CASSSTGANTEAFF. The chain joins TRBV7-9 to TRBJ1-1; the TRBD1 assignment by TCRdb is unverifiable without DNA. CDR1 is SEHNR and CDR2 is FQNEAQ in the germline V gene (reference sequence). The CDR3 has 14 amino acids.

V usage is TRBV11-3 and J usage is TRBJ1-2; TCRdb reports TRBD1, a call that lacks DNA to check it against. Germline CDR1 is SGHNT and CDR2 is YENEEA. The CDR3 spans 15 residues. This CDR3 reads CASSLFGQGLDGYTF.

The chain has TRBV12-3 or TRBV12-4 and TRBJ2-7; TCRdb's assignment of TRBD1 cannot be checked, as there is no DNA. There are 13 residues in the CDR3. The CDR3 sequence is CASSLTGGDEQYF.

CDR3 in amino acids: CATMRLNTGELFF. This rearrangement joins TRBV15 to TRBJ2-2. The CDR3 spans 13 residues. The germline CDR1 and CDR2 sequences are LNHNV and YYDKDF (reference sequence).

CDR3 loop: CASSLVNGDTQYF. The chain employs TRBV7-8 and TRBJ2-3. Germline-derived CDR1 and CDR2 are SGHVS and FQNEAQ. CDR3 size: 13 residues.

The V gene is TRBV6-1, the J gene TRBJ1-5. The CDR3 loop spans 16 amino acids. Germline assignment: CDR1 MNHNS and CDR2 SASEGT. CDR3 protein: CASSESGPALGQPQHF.

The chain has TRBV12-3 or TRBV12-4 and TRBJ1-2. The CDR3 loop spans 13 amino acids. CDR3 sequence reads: CASTLSYIYGYTF.

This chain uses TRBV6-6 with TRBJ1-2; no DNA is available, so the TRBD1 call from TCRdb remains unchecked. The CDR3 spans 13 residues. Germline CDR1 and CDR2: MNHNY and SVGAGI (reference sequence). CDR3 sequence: CASSYSTGEGYTF.